The clone carrying this T cell receptor beta chain was recorded a few times. Its specificity is unknown. One junction end disagrees with the germline gene, perhaps due to a read error. The data derive from a study of response to subunit inactivated influenza vaccine. Whole-study findings and limits: The authors suggested that every seasonal influenza vaccination recruits few new T cells.

This CDR3 is 14 amino acids long. Germline assignment: CDR1 SSHAT and CDR2 FNYEAQ (reference sequence). TCRdb used MiXCR to reprocess the RT-PCR reads, holding one entry per CDR3 protein. The data show hundreds of thousands of distinct CDR3 sequences, approximately 17% seen once. This receptor was obtained from a man aged 50-60 years who received an inactivated influenza vaccine. The chain joins TRBV7-7 to TRBJ2-5, with 8 bases aligning to TRBD1. This sample comprised PBMCs from blood, obtained around 5 days after vaccination. The CDR3 loop reads CASSGPGQDQTQYF. CDR3 nucleotide sequence: TGTGCTAGCAGCGGGCCGGGACAGGACCAGACCCAGTACTTC.